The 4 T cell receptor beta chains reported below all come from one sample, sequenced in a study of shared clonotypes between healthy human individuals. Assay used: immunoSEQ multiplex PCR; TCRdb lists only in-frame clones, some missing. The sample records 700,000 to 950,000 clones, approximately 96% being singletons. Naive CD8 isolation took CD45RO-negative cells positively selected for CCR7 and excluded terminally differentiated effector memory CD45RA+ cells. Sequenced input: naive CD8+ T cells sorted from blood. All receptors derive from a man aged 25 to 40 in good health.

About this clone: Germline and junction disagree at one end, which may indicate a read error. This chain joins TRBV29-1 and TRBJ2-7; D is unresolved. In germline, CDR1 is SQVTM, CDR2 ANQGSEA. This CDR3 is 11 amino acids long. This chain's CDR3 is CSVEDIYEQYF. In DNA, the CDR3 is TGCAGCGTCGAAGATATCTACGAGCAGTACTTC.

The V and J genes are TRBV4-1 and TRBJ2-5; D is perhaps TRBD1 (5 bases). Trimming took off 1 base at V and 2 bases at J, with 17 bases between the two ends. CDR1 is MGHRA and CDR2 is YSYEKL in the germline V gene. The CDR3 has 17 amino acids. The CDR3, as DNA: TGCGCCAGCAGCCAAGGACCCACGGGTAGGGGTCAAGAGACCCAGTACTTC. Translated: CASSQGPTGRGQETQYF.

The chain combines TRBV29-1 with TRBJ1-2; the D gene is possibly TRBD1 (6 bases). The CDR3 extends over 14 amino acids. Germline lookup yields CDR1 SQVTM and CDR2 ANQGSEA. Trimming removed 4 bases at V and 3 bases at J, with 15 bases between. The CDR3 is CSVAGTPLDYGYTF. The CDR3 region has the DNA TGCAGCGTTGCAGGGACACCTCTCGACTATGGCTACACCTTC. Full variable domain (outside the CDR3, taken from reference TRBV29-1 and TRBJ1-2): SAVISQKPSRDICQRGTSLTIQCQVDSQVTMMFWYRQQPGQSLTLIATANQGSEATYESGFVIDKFPISRPNLTFSTLTVSNMSPEDSSIYLCSVAGTPLDYGYTFGSGTRLTVV.

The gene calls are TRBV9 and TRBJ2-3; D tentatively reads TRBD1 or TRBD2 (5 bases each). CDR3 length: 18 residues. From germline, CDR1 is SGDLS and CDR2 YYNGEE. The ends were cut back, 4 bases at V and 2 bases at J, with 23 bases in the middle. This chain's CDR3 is CASSSSLRDAKVTDTQYF. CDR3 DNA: TGTGCCAGCAGCTCCTCCCTTCGGGACGCGAAAGTCACAGATACGCAGTATTTT.